This paragraph covers one T cell receptor (beta chain) sequence. Germline V gene sequence: CDR1 SGHRS, CDR2 YFSETQ. The CDR3 is made up of 16 amino acids. V dropped 5 bases and J dropped 7 bases, with 24 bases sitting between them. The data were obtained in a study of blood T cells in healthy people across ages. It was with a sample-barcoded 5' primer and a J-beta primer mix that a second PCR of about 6 to 11 cycles was run. TCRdb redid the calling of the 5' RACE reads with MiXCR, one entry per CDR3 protein. This sample carries around 800,000 distinct CDR3 sequences, around 24% of them seen once, and the ten largest clones take approximately 2.9%. Every donor contributed ten milliliters of peripheral blood by blood draw. Per sample, a minimum of 6 million PBMCs were isolated. These data also featured in a second study, about T cells of mothers and their children. That source notes: Unrelated mother-child pairs always had slightly, but never significantly, lower normalized overlap than related pairs.

Sequenced: blood. The receptor was derived from a boy younger than 18 in good health. The V gene is TRBV5-1, the J gene TRBJ2-5; D may match TRBD1 or TRBD2 (5 bases each). CDR3: CASRKAGTYTSGTQYF. The CDR3 DNA sequence: TGCGCCAGCAGGAAAGCCGGGACCTATACTTCAGGGACCCAGTACTTC.